Described below is a single T cell receptor beta chain sequence and its context. Its antigen is currently unknown. This specimen comes from a study of cytomegalovirus exposure and HLA in healthy donors. Study results and limitations: A later examination showed that TCR association rates differed by HLA locus, with DRB1 most and HLA-C fewest. In a later analysis, parvovirus B19, influenza, CMV and Epstein-Barr virus appeared linked to several top co-occurrence clusters.

The PCR employed 60 Vbeta primers together with 13 Jbeta primers. Data came from immunoSEQ multiplex PCR; TCRdb stores just in-frame clones and leaves some out. The sample contains roughly 100,000 clones, around 77% of which appear only once. In germline, CDR1 is SEHNR, CDR2 FQNEAQ (reference sequence). The CDR3 extends over 17 amino acids. V trimming: 5 bases; J trimming: 1 base; junction bases outside the gene matches: 7. This clonotype originated in a male donor in good health and CMV-seropositive. The chain carries TRBV7-9 and TRBJ2-6; 8 bases line up with TRBD1. The sequenced sample consisted of PBMCs. The CDR3 loop reads CASSVGTGNSGANVLTF. The CDR3 nucleotides are TGTGCCAGCAGCGTAGGGACAGGTAATTCTGGGGCCAACGTCCTGACTTTC.